Shown below are 5 T cell receptor beta chains from a single sample sequenced in a study of T-cell reconstitution after alpha-beta-depleted transplantation in children. Researchers prepared the TCRbeta library using unique molecular identifiers, the study reports. TCRdb called the PCR reads again in MiXCR, with one record for every CDR3 protein. The sample includes hundreds of thousands of distinct CDR3 sequences, about 9.5% of them seen just once. Sample: PBMCs, taken before TCRalphabeta/CD19-depleted stem cell transplant. These receptors were obtained from a boy under two years old with acute myeloid leukemia, due to receive a stem cell transplant.

Note on this clonotype: With a much larger clone just one base away, this may be a read error. The chain joins TRBV12-3 or TRBV12-4 to TRBJ2-1, with TRBD2 matching over 11 bases. There are 15 residues in the CDR3. The CDR3 protein is CASSSSLAGAGEEFF. The DNA for the CDR3 is TGTGCCAGCAGTTCCTCACTAGCGGGAGCGGGTGAGGAGTTCTTC.

A few counts support this clonotype. This chain uses TRBV5-4 with TRBJ2-2; 11 bases map to TRBD2. The CDR3 contains 16 residues. The V and J ends lost 2 bases and 7 bases, in that order; junction bases with no gene match: 7. The V gene's germline CDR1 is SGHNT and CDR2 YYREEE (reference sequence). The chain's CDR3 is CASSFLLAGVHGELFF. The DNA of the CDR3 is TGTGCCAGCAGCTTCCTACTAGCGGGGGTTCACGGGGAGCTGTTTTTT.

This clonotype was detected many times. DNA of the CDR3: TGTGCCAGCAGCTTTCACCTGAGCTCCTACAATGAGCAGTTCTTC. Translation: CASSFHLSSYNEQFF. The chain uses TRBV5-4 and TRBJ2-1, with D unresolved. The V end was cut by 2 bases, the J end by 0 bases, with 9 bases between. Germline assignment: CDR1 SGHNT and CDR2 YYREEE (reference sequence). The CDR3 extends over 15 amino acids.

The table lists this clonotype with many counts. This chain links TRBV7-3 with TRBJ2-2; D is ambiguous. Germline V lookup: CDR1 SGHTA, CDR2 FQGTGA. The V gene lost 2 bases and the J gene lost 1 base, with 8 bases spanning the gap. The CDR3 loop spans 15 amino acids. The CDR3 DNA is TGTGCCAGCAGCTTATTTGCAGGGAACACCGGGGAGCTGTTTTTT. Its translation is CASSLFAGNTGELFF. Full variable domain (outside the CDR3, taken from reference TRBV7-3 and TRBJ2-2): GAGVSQTPSNKVTEKGKYVELRCDPISGHTALYWYRQSLGQGPEFLIYFQGTGAADDSGLPNDRFFAVRPEGSVSTLKIQRTERGDSAVYLCASSLFAGNTGELFFGEGSRLTVL.

The V call is TRBV12-3 or TRBV12-4, the J call TRBJ2-1; no clear D. The CDR3 is made up of 19 amino acids. Deletions cut 5 bases from V and 6 bases from J, with 29 bases between. The CDR3 is CASSPQFWLVKPFPNEQFF. CDR3 bases: TGTGCCAGCAGTCCGCAGTTTTGGCTTGTGAAACCCTTTCCCAATGAGCAGTTCTTC.